This T cell receptor beta chain was sequenced for a study of blood T cell repertoires in COVID-19. This clone is a singleton in its sample. The table came from immunoSEQ multiplex PCR; TCRdb's copy has only in-frame clones and leaves some out. This sample has more than 40,000 clones, with around 90% found just once. J gave up 3 bases and V 10 bases, and 5 bases lay outside the gene matches. There are 12 residues in the CDR3. Per germline, CDR1 MNHEY and CDR2 SVGAGI. The chain couples TRBV6-5 to TRBJ1-2; 7 bases agree with TRBD1. This receptor was taken from a man between 60 and 70 years old with acute or convalescent COVID-19. Sequencing was carried out using peripheral blood. CDR3 bases: TGTGCCACTCGACAGGGATACTATGGCTACACCTTC. Encoded protein: CATRQGYYGYTF.